These 10 T cell receptor beta chains share one sample of origin, sequenced in a study of OX40 agonist ivuxolimab in advanced cancers. TCRdb's copy holds only in-frame clones and misses some; the assay was immunoSEQ multiplex PCR. The table includes approximately 90,000 clones, about 89% detected once. The sequencing used CD4+ or CD8+ T cells sorted from blood, collected in a trial of the OX40 agonist ivuxolimab. These receptors originate from an adult with an advanced solid tumor such as melanoma, head and neck, liver or kidney cancer.

This clone was observed a handful of times. The chain has TRBV6-5 and TRBJ1-2; a possible D gene is TRBD1 (6 bases). Between the trimmed V and J ends, which lost 10 bases and 0 bases, there was a span of 15 bases. The CDR3 is made up of 14 amino acids. Germline CDR1 MNHEY, CDR2 SVGAGI. CDR3 sequence reads: CATFETGANYGYTF. The CDR3 coding sequence is TGTGCCACTTTTGAGACAGGAGCTAACTATGGCTACACCTTC.

The chain joins TRBV4-1 to TRBJ2-5; TRBD2 agrees at 11 bases. V was pared by 2 bases and J by 13 bases, with 12 bases of the junction left unmatched. CDR3 length: 15 residues. In germline, CDR1 is MGHRA, CDR2 YSYEKL. CDR3 in amino acids: CASSQKGTSGEFLYF. For the CDR3, the DNA is TGCGCCAGCAGCCAAAAAGGGACTAGCGGCGAGTTTCTGTACTTC.

The chain carries TRBV9 and TRBJ2-1; TRBD2 aligns across 8 bases. Germline trimming cut 3 bases from V and 4 bases from J; bases unmatched to any gene: 18. Germline V CDR1 and CDR2: SGDLS, YYNGEE. The CDR3 has 19 residues. The CDR3 loop reads CASSALTGREDREYNEQFF. The CDR3 region has the DNA TGTGCCAGCAGCGCCCTCACAGGGCGGGAGGATCGAGAGTACAATGAGCAGTTCTTC.

This chain joins TRBV11-1 and TRBJ2-2; 8 nucleotides match TRBD2. There are 17 residues in the CDR3. V shed 5 bases, J shed 3 bases, and the junction held 11 bases outside the gene matches. Germline loops: CDR1 SGHAT, CDR2 FQDESV (reference sequence). The CDR3 protein is CASSPLSGRAYTGELFF. CDR3 bases: TGTGCCAGCAGCCCACTATCCGGGAGGGCCTACACCGGGGAGCTGTTTTTT.

The chain links TRBV2 to TRBJ2-5; a possible D gene is TRBD2 (6 bases). Per germline, CDR1 SNHLY and CDR2 FYNNEI. Trimming removed 6 bases from V and 5 bases from J, with 10 bases in between. The CDR3 sequence is 12 residues long. CDR3 region: CASRTGGETQYF. CDR3 sequence (DNA): TGTGCCAGCAGAACAGGAGGGGAGACCCAGTACTTC.

This clone was found a few times. The chain employs TRBV6-5 and TRBJ1-5; no reliable D call. The germline CDR1 and CDR2 sequences are MNHEY and SVGAGI. The length of the CDR3 is 13 residues. Trimming shortened V by 4 bases and J by 4 bases, and 8 bases separated the two germline ends. The CDR3 nucleotides are TGTGCCAGCAGTTTCGATCTTAATCAGCCCCAGCATTTT. It yields the protein CASSFDLNQPQHF.

The V call is TRBV11-3, the J call TRBJ2-7, with D perhaps given as TRBD1 or TRBD2 (5 bases each). There are 13 residues in the CDR3. V lost 2 bases, J lost 3 bases, and 8 bases lay in between. Germline-derived CDR1 and CDR2 are SGHNT and YENEEA. The CDR3 spells CASSLSGSYEQYF. The DNA for the CDR3 is TGTGCCAGCAGCTTATCAGGGAGCTACGAGCAGTACTTC.

This clone has only a few counts. The chain links TRBV19 to TRBJ1-1; the D gene is possibly TRBD1 (6 bases). The CDR3 loop spans 15 amino acids. Germline lookup yields CDR1 LNHDA and CDR2 SQIVND (reference sequence). With 7 bases removed from V and 4 bases from J, the gap between germline ends came to 19 bases. As DNA, the CDR3 is TGTGCCAGTAAAAGGGTGGGGGCGCAGATCACTGAAGCTTTCTTT. Amino acid sequence: CASKRVGAQITEAFF. Based on the CDR3 plus reference TRBV19 and TRBJ1-1, the full variable domain is DGGITQSPKYLFRKEGQNVTLSCEQNLNHDAMYWYRQDPGQGLRLIYYSQIVNDFQKGDIAEGYSVSREKKESFPLTVTSAQKNPTAFYLCASKRVGAQITEAFFGQGTRLTVV.

The rearrangement links TRBV25-1 to TRBJ1-2; TRBD1 matches at 11 bases. This CDR3 has 13 amino acids. V gave up 8 bases and J gave up 4 bases; unmatched junction bases: 3. Germline V gene lookup returns CDR1 MGHDK and CDR2 SYGVNS. This chain's CDR3 is CASGQGAGYGYTF. DNA of the CDR3: TGTGCCAGCGGACAGGGGGCCGGCTATGGCTACACCTTC.

CDR3 coding DNA: TGTGCCAGCAGTCAAGGAAACACCATATATTTT. Translating gives CASSQGNTIYF. The V call is TRBV27, the J call TRBJ1-3; D ambiguous. The ends were cut back, 5 bases at V and 4 bases at J, with 3 bases in the middle. This CDR3 is built from 11 residues. Per the germline V gene, CDR1 is MNHEY and CDR2 is SMNVEV (reference sequence).